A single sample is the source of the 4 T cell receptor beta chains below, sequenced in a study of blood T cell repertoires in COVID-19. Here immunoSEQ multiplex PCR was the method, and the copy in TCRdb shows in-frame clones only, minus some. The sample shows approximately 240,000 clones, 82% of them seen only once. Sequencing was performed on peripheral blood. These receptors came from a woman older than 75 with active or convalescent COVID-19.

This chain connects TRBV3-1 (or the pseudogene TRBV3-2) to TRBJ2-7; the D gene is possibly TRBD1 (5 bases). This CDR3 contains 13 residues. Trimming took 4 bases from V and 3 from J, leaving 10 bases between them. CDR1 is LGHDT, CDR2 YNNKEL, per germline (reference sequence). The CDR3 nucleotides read TGTGCCAGCAGCCTACAGACAGTCTACGAGCAGTACTTC. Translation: CASSLQTVYEQYF.

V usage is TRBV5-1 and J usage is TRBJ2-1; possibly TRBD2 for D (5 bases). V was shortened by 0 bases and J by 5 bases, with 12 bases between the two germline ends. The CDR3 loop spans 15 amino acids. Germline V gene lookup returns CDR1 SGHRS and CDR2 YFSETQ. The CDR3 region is CASSLGISDNNEQFF. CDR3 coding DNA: TGCGCCAGCAGCTTGGGTATTAGCGACAACAATGAGCAGTTCTTC.

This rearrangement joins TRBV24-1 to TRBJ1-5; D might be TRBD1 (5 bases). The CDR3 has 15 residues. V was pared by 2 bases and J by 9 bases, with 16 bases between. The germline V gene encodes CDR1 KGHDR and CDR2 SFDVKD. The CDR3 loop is CATSDSSTASMPQHF. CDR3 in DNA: TGTGCCACCAGTGATTCCTCGACAGCGTCAATGCCCCAGCATTTT.

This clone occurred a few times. CDR3: CASRPGTVVGEQFF. In DNA, the CDR3 is TGTGCCAGCCGCCCCGGGACAGTGGTCGGCGAGCAGTTCTTC. The V call is TRBV2, the J call TRBJ2-1; 7 nucleotides match TRBD1. The V and J ends lost 8 bases and 10 bases, in that order; junction bases with no gene match: 14. This CDR3 has 14 residues. Germline V gene lookup returns CDR1 SNHLY and CDR2 FYNNEI.